This T cell receptor (beta chain) was obtained from a study of glioma-infiltrating T cells. Study-level results: Gliomas, especially low-grade, showed above-expected tissue-blood divergence; non-neoplastic patients showed below. Only very few CDR3 sequences appeared in both tissue and blood.

Germline CDR1 and CDR2: GTSNPN and SVGIG (reference sequence). This CDR3 has 11 residues. V shed 5 bases and J shed 7 bases, with 9 bases lying between them. As to this clonotype: The antigen is unknown.

Using RNA template, CDR3s of TCR alpha and beta were amplified with iRepertoire arm-PCR. For one-step reverse transcription and amplification, about 90-450 ng of tissue mRNA or PBMC total RNA was used. TCRdb reprocessed the multiplex PCR reads via MiXCR and lists one record per CDR3 protein. The table records about 130,000 distinct CDR3 sequences, approximately 23% of them present only once. The sequencing input was glioma tissue, nonneoplastic brain tissue, or PBMCs (not recorded which). V is TRBV30 and J is TRBJ2-1; no definite D call. The sequence came from a human donor with low-grade glioma or glioblastoma, undergoing nonglioma brain surgery, or in good health (not recorded which). The CDR3 loop reads CAWGPGNEQFF. The CDR3, as DNA: TGTGCCTGGGGGCCCGGTAATGAGCAGTTCTTC.